These T cell receptor beta chains were read from a single sample in a study of T-cell memory formation after mild COVID-19. TCRdb recomputed calls from the 5' RACE reads with MiXCR, one row per CDR3 protein. The data contain 200,000 to 300,000 distinct CDR3 sequences, 15% of them seen just once; the ten biggest clones take up 2.1%. The sample comprised PBMCs or a T cell subset sorted from them (not recorded which). Every receptor here comes from an adult woman who had mild COVID-19 (a few samples of this study predate the infection). Cell type and time point are not known. Each CDR3 is given with its conserved first and last residue. D genes are given only for firm matches.

j_gene,d_gene,v_gene,CDR3aa
TRBJ2-3,TRBD2,TRBV9,CASSGRLAGGVDTQYF
TRBJ1-1,-,TRBV6-5,CASSYAIQGWGTEAFF
TRBJ2-2,-,TRBV18,CASSPPVKGTGELFF
TRBJ2-1,TRBD1,TRBV5-1,CASGRDSNNEQFF
TRBJ1-5,-,TRBV12-3/TRBV12-4,CASRVSQGYQPQHF
TRBJ1-1,TRBD1,TRBV27,CASSYRGPNTEAFF
TRBJ2-1,TRBD2,TRBV5-4,CASSLGTSGGYNEQFF
TRBJ2-5,TRBD1,TRBV5-1,CASSAALTGGRETQYF
TRBJ2-3,-,TRBV7-9,CASTLGGIGTDTQYF
TRBJ2-6,-,TRBV5-4,CASILDGAGANVLTF
TRBJ2-6,-,TRBV27,CASSLQGRGANVLTF
TRBJ2-3,TRBD2,TRBV28,CASSLALGREGTDTQYF
TRBJ1-2,TRBD1,TRBV7-3,CASSPGTGEGYGYTF
TRBJ2-1,TRBD1,TRBV27,CASCRQGAHNEQFF
TRBJ2-5,TRBD1,TRBV27,CASQHIGQGARETQYF
TRBJ1-5,TRBD1,TRBV4-1,CASSPGLQGGQPQHF
TRBJ1-4,TRBD1,TRBV20-1,CSARDRTGGREKLFF
TRBJ1-5,-,TRBV5-5,CASSLRPGALDSNQPQHF
TRBJ1-5,-,TRBV12-3/TRBV12-4,CASLEDSGNQPQHF
TRBJ2-3,-,TRBV5-1,CASSLGSNTDTQYF
TRBJ1-2,-,TRBV5-1,CASSLVGGRDNYGYTF
TRBJ2-3,TRBD2,TRBV30,CAWSPPWGGSTDTQYF
TRBJ2-3,TRBD2,TRBV7-9,CASSLPLEGAGEARDTQYF
TRBJ2-1,-,TRBV7-8,CASSSRTVGKQGNSYNEQFF